This T cell receptor (beta chain) was found in a study of T cell repertoires in cytomegalovirus infection (dated by TCRdb to 2018 to 2020). About the investigation overall: Alongside well-studied HLA-B-restricted epitopes, the peptide stimulations were aimed at recently identified HLA-C-restricted CMV epitopes, whose presentation resists viral immunomodulation. Donor HLA type was relevant to the analysis, as public TCR beta signatures indicated carriage of CMV infection together with the matching HLA type.

Overall study results and their limits: In both this cohort and an independent 352-donor cohort, the cumulative frequency of public TCR beta family members distinguished carriers of CMV infection plus the relevant HLA type. The ex vivo response was dominated by HLA-C-restricted CMV-specific TCR beta clonotypes, and the single most frequent clonotype in two of eight donors was supplied by these HLA-C-restricted clonotypes.

Of note for this clonotype: Its antigen is currently not known. Base qualities are not at hand, and no much larger clone is one base apart.

The sample's treatment or condition label, in plain terms: in vitro stimulation with specific CMV peptide epitopes to enrich CMV-specific T cells. TCRdb shows the sequencer as Illumina HiSeq 1500. In-frame beta chains were kept once TCRdb had trimmed the public reads at Q25 with fastp and called clones with MiXCR. Each entry merges the rows of one CDR3 protein and shows their most common DNA and genes. The sample records hundreds of thousands of distinct CDR3 sequences, around 35% of which are singletons. Roughly 18% of the sample goes to the ten largest clones. Sequencing used cultured PBMCs, obtained from culture after CMV antigen stimulation. This sequence was found in a human donor in good health (CMV status not recorded). Some clones in this sample may be carry-over from other donors' samples.

The DNA sequence follows: TGTGCCAGCAGTGGGCCTTTCGGGAGTTTTAATGGCTACACCTTC. Its product reads: CASSGPFGSFNGYTF. The chain employs TRBV6-1 and TRBJ1-2, with an unclear D gene assignment. Inclusive of the bounding cysteine and phenylalanine, the CDR3 is 15 residues long. Only the CDR3 DNA stays, 45 bases, in frame from base 1. V lost 4 bases and J lost 6 bases; the stretch between them is 18 bases long. The germline V gene specifies MNHNS as CDR1 and SASEGT as CDR2.